Presented here are 32 T cell receptor beta chains from one specimen sequenced in a study of blood T cell repertoires in COVID-19. Clones were read by immunoSEQ multiplex PCR, and TCRdb kept only the in-frame ones, dropping some. Of roughly 230,000 clones in the sample, 83% were seen once. The sample was peripheral blood. The receptors come from a woman aged 45-65 years with acute or convalescent COVID-19.

V gene TRBV28 combines with J gene TRBJ1-2; 8 nucleotides match TRBD1. The CDR3 loop spans 13 amino acids. Germline values: CDR1 MDHEN, CDR2 SYDVKM. Germline trimming cut 6 bases from V and 8 bases from J; bases unmatched to any gene: 8. The CDR3 loop is CASSYTGGGGYTF. The CDR3 DNA follows: TGTGCCAGCAGCTATACAGGGGGAGGCGGCTACACCTTC.

The J gene is TRBJ2-7, the V gene TRBV5-1, with 9 nucleotides matching TRBD2. V trimming: 3 bases; J trimming: 2 bases; junction bases outside the gene matches: 6. The CDR3 spans 15 residues. Germline V CDR1 and CDR2: SGHRS, YFSETQ. This chain's CDR3 is CASSSVSGSAYEQYF. The CDR3 bases are TGCGCCAGCAGCTCCGTTAGCGGGAGTGCCTACGAGCAGTACTTC.

V and J are TRBV28 and TRBJ1-2; 8 nucleotides line up with TRBD1. The CDR3 totals 12 residues. J was trimmed by 4 bases and V by 8 bases; bases with no gene match: 3. CDR1 MDHEN and CDR2 SYDVKM come from the germline V gene. The CDR3 reads CASSDRGYGYTF. Here the CDR3 DNA reads TGTGCCAGCTCTGACAGGGGCTATGGCTACACCTTC.

The V and J genes are TRBV5-5 and TRBJ1-2; a weak D match, TRBD1 (6 bases). Germline V lookup: CDR1 SGHKS, CDR2 YYEKEE (reference sequence). This CDR3 spans 15 amino acids. V lost 4 bases, J lost 2 bases, and 15 bases lay in between. The CDR3 bases are TGTGCCAGCAGCGGGGGGACTACAGGGAACTATGGCTACACCTTC. Protein product: CASSGGTTGNYGYTF.

V and J are TRBV27 and TRBJ1-1; D is undetermined. This CDR3 comprises 12 residues. V shed 4 bases and J shed 0 bases, with 3 bases lying between them. Per the germline V gene, CDR1 is MNHEY and CDR2 is SMNVEV (reference sequence). The CDR3, as DNA: TGTGCCAGCAGTTCGGTGAACACTGAAGCTTTCTTT. Encoded protein: CASSSVNTEAFF.

CDR3 coding DNA: TGTGCCATCAGTGATGGGACGGGAGACACTGAAGCTTTCTTT. Amino acid sequence: CAISDGTGDTEAFF. The chain combines TRBV10-3 with TRBJ1-1; D possibly corresponds to TRBD1 (5 bases). Trimming removed 3 bases at V and 3 bases at J, with 11 bases between. The CDR3 runs 14 residues. From germline, CDR1 is ENHRY and CDR2 SYGVKD.

The gene calls are TRBV10-3 and TRBJ1-2; 8 bases match TRBD1. Germline trimming cut 8 bases from V and 3 bases from J; bases unmatched to any gene: 2. Germline V gene data show CDR1 as ENHRY and CDR2 as SYGVKD. This CDR3 region has 12 residues. In DNA form, the CDR3 reads TGTGCCATCCAGGACAGGGACTATGGCTACACCTTC. This codes for CAIQDRDYGYTF.

This chain uses TRBV7-2 with TRBJ1-5; D remains ambiguous. The germline V and J ends were trimmed by 3 bases and 5 bases, with 8 bases remaining between them. The V gene's germline CDR1 is SGHTA and CDR2 FQGNSA. The CDR3 totals 13 residues. DNA for the CDR3: TGTGCCAGCAGCTTTCATCAGTATCAGCCCCAGCATTTT. Translated, it gives CASSFHQYQPQHF.

The rearrangement links TRBV11-3 to TRBJ1-1; D is undetermined. In germline, CDR1 is SGHNT, CDR2 YENEEA. This CDR3 is built from 14 residues. Trimming removed 5 bases from V and 2 bases from J, with 12 bases in between. DNA of the CDR3: TGTGCCAGCAGCCCGTGGGAGCAAAACACTGAAGCTTTCTTT. Translation: CASSPWEQNTEAFF.

The chain recombines TRBV5-6 with TRBJ2-7; 8 positions agree with TRBD1. The V gene end was trimmed by 3 bases and the J gene end by 3 bases; junction bases not matched to a gene: 5. The length of the CDR3 is 14 residues. The germline gives CDR1 SGHDT, CDR2 YYEEEE. This chain's CDR3 is CASSSDRALYEQYF. As DNA, the CDR3 is TGTGCCAGCAGCTCGGACAGGGCCCTCTACGAGCAGTACTTC.

This clone has a handful of counts. This chain connects TRBV10-3 to TRBJ2-1; TRBD2 matches 7 bases. CDR3 length: 18 residues. Looked up from germline, CDR1 is ENHRY and CDR2 is SYGVKD. V lost 6 bases, J lost 6 bases, and 20 bases stayed unmatched. The CDR3 DNA follows: TGTGCCATCAGGAAAAGGTTCGGGGTCGGGGGGAGAAGCAATGAGCAGTTCTTC. Protein sequence: CAIRKRFGVGGRSNEQFF.

CDR3 coding DNA: TGTGCCAGCAGCCCACGAACCGGGACAGGGGTTTCCTACGAGCAGTACTTC. It is translated as CASSPRTGTGVSYEQYF. The rearrangement uses TRBV9 and TRBJ2-7; 10 positions match TRBD1. Germline CDR1 reads SGDLS; CDR2 reads YYNGEE. The CDR3 runs 17 residues. The V gene end was trimmed by 4 bases and the J gene end by 1 base; junction bases not matched to a gene: 11.

The V call is TRBV21-1, the J call TRBJ2-4; no DNA check was done on the table's D call, TRBD2. TRBV21-1 is an annotated pseudogene. The CDR3 runs 20 residues. The CDR3 sequence: CASSRPGLASIQWGGDIQYF. Written as DNA, the CDR3 is TGTGCCAGCAGCCGTCCGGGACTAGCGTCAATTCAATGGGGGGGAGACATTCAGTACTTC.

Comment on this clone: The same CDR3 also results from other DNA sequences found in this sample. The chain combines TRBV28 with TRBJ2-7, with D unresolved. V lost 3 bases to trimming and J lost 0 bases, with 6 bases between them. The CDR3 contains 13 residues. Germline CDR1 and CDR2: MDHEN and SYDVKM. This chain's CDR3 is CASSLSNSYEQYF. CDR3 nucleotide sequence: TGTGCCAGCAGTTTGTCCAACTCCTACGAGCAGTACTTC. Filled out from reference TRBV28 and TRBJ2-7, the complete variable domain reads DVKVTQSSRYLVKRTGEKVFLECVQDMDHENMFWYRQDPGLGLRLIYFSYDVKMKEKGDIPEGYSVSREKKERFSLILESASTNQTSMYLCASSLSNSYEQYFGPGTRLTVT.

The chain employs TRBV18 and TRBJ2-7, with D perhaps matching TRBD2 (5 bases). The CDR3 is 13 amino acids. V gave up 1 base and J gave up 7 bases, with 11 bases separating them. Germline V CDR1 and CDR2: KGHSH, LQKENI. The DNA of the CDR3 is TGTGCCAGCTCACCACAAATTTCGGGGGAGCAGTACTTC. It encodes CASSPQISGEQYF.

Only one count was recorded for this clone. This chain connects TRBV3-1 (or the pseudogene TRBV3-2) to TRBJ1-2, with 9 bases matching TRBD1. With V trimmed by 1 base and J by 7 bases, 10 bases remained unmatched. The CDR3 has 16 residues. CDR1 LGHDT and CDR2 YNNKEL come from the germline V gene (reference sequence). The CDR3 spells CASSQVGTGSPRGYTF. CDR3 in DNA: TGTGCCAGCAGCCAAGTAGGGACAGGGTCCCCTCGTGGCTACACCTTC.

The chain employs TRBV4-1 and TRBJ2-3; 9 bases align to TRBD2. The CDR3 runs to 17 residues. V was clipped by 0 bases and J by 2 bases; unmatched bases: 6. Germline CDR1 is MGHRA and CDR2 is YSYEKL. The CDR3 bases are TGCGCCAGCAGCCAAGATCTGGGACTAGCCCCCACAGATACGCAGTATTTT. Its protein product is CASSQDLGLAPTDTQYF.

The chain links TRBV3-1 (or the pseudogene TRBV3-2) to TRBJ2-7; 10 bases are shared with TRBD2. Germline V gene sequence: CDR1 LGHDT, CDR2 YNNKEL (reference sequence). There are 17 residues in the CDR3. J lost 5 bases, V lost 1 base, and 11 bases had no gene match. The CDR3 DNA reads TGTGCCAGCAGCCAAGGGGCTAGCGGGGGCCTCGTGGACGAGCAGTACTTC. It yields the protein CASSQGASGGLVDEQYF.

This chain uses TRBV5-1 with TRBJ2-3; 12 bases align to TRBD2. This CDR3 has 14 residues. Germline CDR1 SGHRS, CDR2 YFSETQ. J was trimmed by 5 bases and V by 3 bases; bases with no gene match: 1. The CDR3 DNA reads TGCGCCAGCAGCTCGGGACTAGCGGGAGATACGCAGTATTTT. Encoded protein: CASSSGLAGDTQYF.

V gene TRBV5-1 combines with J gene TRBJ2-2; 14 nucleotides align to TRBD2. The CDR3 consists of 16 residues. Germline V lookup: CDR1 SGHRS, CDR2 YFSETQ. The ends lost 2 bases at V and 6 bases at J; junction bases unmatched: 3. CDR3 protein: CASSFRLAGGSGELFF. The CDR3 DNA follows: TGCGCCAGCAGCTTCAGACTAGCGGGAGGGTCCGGGGAGCTGTTTTTT.

The chain employs TRBV4-3 and TRBJ2-1; 10 nucleotides agree with TRBD2. CDR3 size: 16 residues. Per the germline V gene, CDR1 is LGHNA and CDR2 is YSLEER. J gave up 9 bases and V 1 base, and 9 bases lay outside the gene matches. CDR3 in DNA: TGCGCCAGCAGCCAAGGACCCGGGACTAGCGCTGGTGAGCAGTTCTTC. Translating gives CASSQGPGTSAGEQFF.

The chain uses TRBV30 and TRBJ2-5; D call uncertain. V was clipped by 0 bases and J by 5 bases, with 4 bases between them. The CDR3 loop spans 11 amino acids. The V gene's germline CDR1 is GTSNPN and CDR2 SVGIG (reference sequence). CDR3: CAWSVMETQYF. The CDR3 DNA reads TGTGCCTGGAGTGTTATGGAGACCCAGTACTTC.

The chain has TRBV7-9 and TRBJ1-5; D is unclear. The length of the CDR3 is 15 residues. CDR1 and CDR2 from the germline V gene are SEHNR and FQNEAQ (reference sequence). V was trimmed by 3 bases and J by 4 bases, leaving 13 bases between them. CDR3 loop: CASSFGQTENQPQHF. DNA of the CDR3: TGTGCCAGCAGCTTTGGGCAGACCGAAAATCAGCCCCAGCATTTT.

The chain is built from TRBV7-2 and TRBJ2-3, with D possibly matching TRBD1 (6 bases). Trimming took off 7 bases at V and 1 base at J, with 15 bases between the two ends. The CDR3 is 15 amino acids. Germline lookup yields CDR1 SGHTA and CDR2 FQGNSA. Written as DNA, the CDR3 is TGTGCCAGCACTTCGTACAGGGTCGGCACAGATACGCAGTATTTT. Encoded protein: CASTSYRVGTDTQYF.

The sample holds one count of this clone. The chain employs TRBV4-1 and TRBJ2-7, with TRBD2 as a possible D gene (5 bases). Germline V gives CDR1 MGHRA, CDR2 YSYEKL. Trimming stripped 0 bases from V and 0 bases from J, with 12 bases between. CDR3 length: 16 amino acids. DNA for the CDR3: TGCGCCAGCAGCCAAGATGGTAGCGCCAGCTCCTACGAGCAGTACTTC. Translated, it gives CASSQDGSASSYEQYF.

This chain joins TRBV4-3 and TRBJ1-1; 8 bases map to TRBD1. Germline-derived CDR1 and CDR2 are LGHNA and YSLEER. V dropped 8 bases and J dropped 3; count of bases not matched to a gene: 5. The CDR3 is 13 amino acids. The CDR3 nucleotides are TGCGCCAGCCGGCTGGACAGGGACACTGAAGCTTTCTTT. Translating it yields CASRLDRDTEAFF.

The V gene is TRBV19, the J gene TRBJ1-1; 12 bases line up with TRBD1. Germline V lookup: CDR1 LNHDA, CDR2 SQIVND (reference sequence). This CDR3 comprises 16 residues. J was trimmed by 5 bases and V by 3 bases; bases with no gene match: 7. CDR3 residues: CASSMRDRGQGTEAFF. The CDR3 region has the DNA TGTGCCAGTAGTATGAGGGACAGGGGGCAAGGGACTGAAGCTTTCTTT.

The CDR3 bases are TGCGCCAGCAGCTTGGCAGGGTCCTATGGCTACACCTTC. It codes for CASSLAGSYGYTF. This chain uses TRBV5-1 with TRBJ1-2, with D possibly TRBD1 on 5 matching bases. The CDR3 runs 13 residues. CDR1 is SGHRS, CDR2 YFSETQ, per germline. The germline V and J ends were trimmed by 0 bases and 4 bases, with 7 bases remaining between them.

This chain links TRBV28 with TRBJ2-7; 11 nucleotides agree with TRBD2. Germline lookup yields CDR1 MDHEN and CDR2 SYDVKM. The V gene end was trimmed by 5 bases and the J gene end by 4 bases; junction bases not matched to a gene: 1. The CDR3 loop spans 13 amino acids. CDR3 nucleotides: TGTGCCAGCAGTCGACTAGCGGGATACGAGCAGTACTTC. Amino acids: CASSRLAGYEQYF.

This chain joins TRBV6-2 or TRBV6-3 and TRBJ2-2, with 9 positions matching TRBD2. The CDR3 sequence is 15 residues long. Germline values: CDR1 MNHEY, CDR2 SVGEGT. After removal of 6 bases from V and 4 bases from J, the junction contained 6 bases not matched to a gene. CDR3 amino acids: CASSPGLAGTGELFF. CDR3 bases: TGTGCCAGCAGCCCGGGACTAGCTGGCACCGGGGAGCTGTTTTTT.

The chain employs TRBV5-1 and TRBJ2-2, with 11 bases matching TRBD2. Germline V gives CDR1 SGHRS, CDR2 YFSETQ. The CDR3 has 17 amino acids. V was pared by 5 bases and J by 4 bases, with 10 bases of the junction left unmatched. CDR3 coding DNA: TGCGCCAGCAGAAGGCTAGCGGGAGGACCGGGCACCGGGGAGCTGTTTTTT. Translating it yields CASRRLAGGPGTGELFF.

The chain uses TRBV28 and TRBJ1-4; D not resolved. There are 14 residues in the CDR3. With 3 bases removed from V and 8 bases from J, the gap between germline ends came to 13 bases. CDR1 is MDHEN and CDR2 is SYDVKM in the germline V gene. This CDR3 reads CASSLRGLQEKLFF. The DNA for the CDR3 is TGTGCCAGCAGTTTGAGAGGGTTACAGGAAAAACTGTTTTTT.